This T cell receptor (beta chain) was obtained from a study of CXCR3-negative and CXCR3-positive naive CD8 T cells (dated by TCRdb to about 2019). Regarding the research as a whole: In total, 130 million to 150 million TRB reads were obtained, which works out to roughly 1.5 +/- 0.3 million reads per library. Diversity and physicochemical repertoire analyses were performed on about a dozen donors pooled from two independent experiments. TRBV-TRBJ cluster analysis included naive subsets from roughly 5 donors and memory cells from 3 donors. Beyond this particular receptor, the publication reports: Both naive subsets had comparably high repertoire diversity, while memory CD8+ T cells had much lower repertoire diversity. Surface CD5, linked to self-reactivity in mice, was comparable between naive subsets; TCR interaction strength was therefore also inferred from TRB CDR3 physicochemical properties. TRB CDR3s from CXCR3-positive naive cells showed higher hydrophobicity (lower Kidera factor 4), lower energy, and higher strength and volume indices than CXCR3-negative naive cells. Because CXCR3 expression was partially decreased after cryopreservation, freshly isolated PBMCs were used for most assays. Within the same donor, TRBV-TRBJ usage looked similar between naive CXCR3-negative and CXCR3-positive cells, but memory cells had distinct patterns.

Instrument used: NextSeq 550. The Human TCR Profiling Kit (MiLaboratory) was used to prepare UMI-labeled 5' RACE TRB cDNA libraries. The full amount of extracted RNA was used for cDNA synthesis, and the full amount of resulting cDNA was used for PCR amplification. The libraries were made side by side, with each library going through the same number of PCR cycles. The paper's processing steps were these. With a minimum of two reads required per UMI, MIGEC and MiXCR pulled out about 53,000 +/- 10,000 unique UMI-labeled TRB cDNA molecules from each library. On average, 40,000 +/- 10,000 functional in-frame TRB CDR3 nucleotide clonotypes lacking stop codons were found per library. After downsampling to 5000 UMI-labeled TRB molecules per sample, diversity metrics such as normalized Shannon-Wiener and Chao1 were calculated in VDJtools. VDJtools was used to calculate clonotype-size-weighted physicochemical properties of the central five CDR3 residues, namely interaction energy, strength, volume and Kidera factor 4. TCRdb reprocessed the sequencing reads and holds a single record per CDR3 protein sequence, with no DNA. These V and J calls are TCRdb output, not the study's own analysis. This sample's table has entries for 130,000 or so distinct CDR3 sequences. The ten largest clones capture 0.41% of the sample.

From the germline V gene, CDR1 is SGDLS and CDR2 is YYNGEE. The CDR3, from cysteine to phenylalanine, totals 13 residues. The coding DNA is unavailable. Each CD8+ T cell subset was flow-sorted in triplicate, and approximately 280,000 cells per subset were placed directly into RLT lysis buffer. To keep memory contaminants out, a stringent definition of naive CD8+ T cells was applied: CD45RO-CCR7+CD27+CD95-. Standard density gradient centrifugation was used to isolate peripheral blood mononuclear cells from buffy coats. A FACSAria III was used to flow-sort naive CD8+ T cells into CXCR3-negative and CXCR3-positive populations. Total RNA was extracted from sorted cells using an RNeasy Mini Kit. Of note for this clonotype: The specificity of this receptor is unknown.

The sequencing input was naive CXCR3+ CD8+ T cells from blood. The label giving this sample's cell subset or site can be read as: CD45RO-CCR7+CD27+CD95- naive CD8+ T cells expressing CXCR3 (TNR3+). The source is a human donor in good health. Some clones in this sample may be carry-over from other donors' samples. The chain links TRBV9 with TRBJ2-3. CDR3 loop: CASSGFSADTQYF.